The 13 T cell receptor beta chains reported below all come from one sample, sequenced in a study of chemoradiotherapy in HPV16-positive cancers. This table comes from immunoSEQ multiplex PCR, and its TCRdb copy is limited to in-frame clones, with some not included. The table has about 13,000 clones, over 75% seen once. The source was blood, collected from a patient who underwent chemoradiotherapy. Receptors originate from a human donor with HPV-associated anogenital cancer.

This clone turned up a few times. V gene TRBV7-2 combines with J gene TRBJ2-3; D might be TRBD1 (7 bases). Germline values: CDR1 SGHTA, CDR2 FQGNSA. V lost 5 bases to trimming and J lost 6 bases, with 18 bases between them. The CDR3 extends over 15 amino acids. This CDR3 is CASSPTGTFADTQYF. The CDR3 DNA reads TGTGCCAGCAGCCCGACAGGGACTTTCGCGGATACGCAGTATTTT.

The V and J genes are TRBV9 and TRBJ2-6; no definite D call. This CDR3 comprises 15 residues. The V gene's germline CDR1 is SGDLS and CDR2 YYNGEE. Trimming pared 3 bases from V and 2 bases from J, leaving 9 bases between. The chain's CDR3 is CASSAGHTGANVLTF. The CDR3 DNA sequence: TGTGCCAGCAGCGCCGGCCATACTGGGGCCAACGTCCTGACTTTC. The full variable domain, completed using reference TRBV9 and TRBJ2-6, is DSGVTQTPKHLITATGQRVTLRCSPRSGDLSVYWYQQSLDQGLQFLIQYYNGEERAKGNILERFSAQQFPDLHSELNLSSLELGDSALYFCASSAGHTGANVLTFGAGSRLTVL.

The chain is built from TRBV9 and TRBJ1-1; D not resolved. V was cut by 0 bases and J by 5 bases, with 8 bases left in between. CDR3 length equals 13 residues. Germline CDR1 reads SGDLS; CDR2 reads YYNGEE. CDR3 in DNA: TGTGCCAGCAGCGTAGGCGATGGGACTGAAGCTTTCTTT. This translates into CASSVGDGTEAFF.

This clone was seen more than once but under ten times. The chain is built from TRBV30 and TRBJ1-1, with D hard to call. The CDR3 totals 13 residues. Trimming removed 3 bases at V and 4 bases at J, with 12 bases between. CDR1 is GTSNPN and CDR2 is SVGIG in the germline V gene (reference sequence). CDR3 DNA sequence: TGTGCCTGGAGGTTAGTGGGTAGCACTGAAGCTTTCTTT. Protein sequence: CAWRLVGSTEAFF.

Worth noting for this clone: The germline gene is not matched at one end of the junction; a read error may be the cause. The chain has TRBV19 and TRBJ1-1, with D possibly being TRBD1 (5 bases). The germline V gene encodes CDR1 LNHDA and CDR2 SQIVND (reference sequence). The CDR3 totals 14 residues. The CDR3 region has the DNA TGTGCCAGTAGTATAGACGGGGGTAACATTGAAGCTTTCTTT. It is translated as CASSIDGGNIEAFF.

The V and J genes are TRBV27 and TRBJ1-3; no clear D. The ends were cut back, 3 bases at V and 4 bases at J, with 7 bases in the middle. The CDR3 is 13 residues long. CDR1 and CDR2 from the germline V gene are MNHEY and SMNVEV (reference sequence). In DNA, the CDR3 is TGTGCCAGCAGTTTGCGACCCGGAAACACCATATATTTT. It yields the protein CASSLRPGNTIYF.

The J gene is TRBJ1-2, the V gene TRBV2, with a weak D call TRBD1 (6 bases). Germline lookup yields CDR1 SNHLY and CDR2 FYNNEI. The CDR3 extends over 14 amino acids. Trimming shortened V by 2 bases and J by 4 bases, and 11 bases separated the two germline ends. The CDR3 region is CASSERQVAYGYTF. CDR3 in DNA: TGTGCCAGCAGTGAAAGACAGGTTGCCTATGGCTACACCTTC. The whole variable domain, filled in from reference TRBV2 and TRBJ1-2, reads EPEVTQTPSHQVTQMGQEVILRCVPISNHLYFYWYRQILGQKVEFLVSFYNNEISEKSEIFDDQFSVERPDGSNFTLKIRSTKLEDSAMYFCASSERQVAYGYTFGSGTRLTVV.

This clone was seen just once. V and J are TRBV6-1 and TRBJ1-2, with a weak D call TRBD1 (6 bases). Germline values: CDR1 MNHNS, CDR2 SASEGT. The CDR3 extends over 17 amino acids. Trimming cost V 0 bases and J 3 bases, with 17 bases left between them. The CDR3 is CASSEAVGGAGDYGYTF. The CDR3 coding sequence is TGTGCCAGCAGTGAAGCGGTGGGGGGCGCTGGGGACTATGGCTACACCTTC.

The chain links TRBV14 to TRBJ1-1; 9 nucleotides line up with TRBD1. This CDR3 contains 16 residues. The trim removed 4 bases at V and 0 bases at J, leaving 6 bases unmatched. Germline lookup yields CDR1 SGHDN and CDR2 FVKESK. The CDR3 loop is CASSPLGTGMNTEAFF. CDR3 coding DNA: TGTGCCAGCAGCCCCCTTGGGACAGGGATGAACACTGAAGCTTTCTTT.

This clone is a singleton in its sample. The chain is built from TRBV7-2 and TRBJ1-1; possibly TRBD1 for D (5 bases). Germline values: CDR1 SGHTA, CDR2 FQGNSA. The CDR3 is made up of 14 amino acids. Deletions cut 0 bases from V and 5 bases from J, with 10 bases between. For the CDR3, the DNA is TGTGCCAGCAGCTTAGCCCAGGGTGTTACTGAAGCTTTCTTT. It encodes CASSLAQGVTEAFF. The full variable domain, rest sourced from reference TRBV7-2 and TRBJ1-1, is GAGVSQSPSNKVTEKGKDVELRCDPISGHTALYWYRQSLGQGLEFLIYFQGNSAPDKSGLPSDRFSAERTGGSVSTLTIQRTQQEDSAVYLCASSLAQGVTEAFFGQGTRLTVV.

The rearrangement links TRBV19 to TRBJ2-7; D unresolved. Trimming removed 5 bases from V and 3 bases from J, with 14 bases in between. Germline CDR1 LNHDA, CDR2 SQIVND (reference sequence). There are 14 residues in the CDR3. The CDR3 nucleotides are TGTGCCAGTAGTCCATCGAACTGGGGCTACGAGCAGTACTTC. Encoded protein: CASSPSNWGYEQYF.

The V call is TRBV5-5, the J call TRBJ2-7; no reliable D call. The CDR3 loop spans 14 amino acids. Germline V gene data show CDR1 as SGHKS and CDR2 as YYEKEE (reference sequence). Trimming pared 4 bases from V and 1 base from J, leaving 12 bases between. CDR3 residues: CASSPRLTSYEQYF. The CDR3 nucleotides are TGTGCCAGCAGCCCGAGACTGACTTCCTACGAGCAGTACTTC. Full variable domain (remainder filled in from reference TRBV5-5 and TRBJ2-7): DAGVTQSPTHLIKTRGQQVTLRCSPISGHKSVSWYQQVLGQGPQFIFQYYEKEERGRGNFPDRFSARQFPNYSSELNVNALLLGDSALYLCASSPRLTSYEQYFGPGTRLTVT.

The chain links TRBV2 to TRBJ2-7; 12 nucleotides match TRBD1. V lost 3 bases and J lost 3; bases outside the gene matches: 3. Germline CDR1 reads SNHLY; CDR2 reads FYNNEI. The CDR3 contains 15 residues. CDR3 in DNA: TGTGCCAGCAGTGAGGGACAGGGGGCGAACTACGAGCAGTACGTC. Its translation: CASSEGQGANYEQYV.